This TCR beta chain was captured by sequencing in a study of shared clonotypes between healthy human individuals. In germline, CDR1 is SGHTA, CDR2 FQGTGA. This CDR3 contains 13 residues. V lost 5 bases and J lost 7; bases outside the gene matches: 5. Profiled with immunoSEQ multiplex PCR; TCRdb holds only in-frame clones, not every one. The sample gives 400,000 or so clones, 90% to 98% of which show up once; about 0.32% is in the top ten. This chain uses TRBV7-3 with TRBJ2-1, with 7 positions matching TRBD2. This TCR derives from a man aged 25 to 45 in good health. Sequenced material: memory CD8+ T cells sorted from blood. Specified subset: CD45RO+ cells pooled with CCR7-negative TemRA cells. The CDR3 here is CASSIGEGNEQFF. Here the CDR3 DNA reads TGTGCCAGCAGCATTGGGGAGGGGAATGAGCAGTTCTTC.